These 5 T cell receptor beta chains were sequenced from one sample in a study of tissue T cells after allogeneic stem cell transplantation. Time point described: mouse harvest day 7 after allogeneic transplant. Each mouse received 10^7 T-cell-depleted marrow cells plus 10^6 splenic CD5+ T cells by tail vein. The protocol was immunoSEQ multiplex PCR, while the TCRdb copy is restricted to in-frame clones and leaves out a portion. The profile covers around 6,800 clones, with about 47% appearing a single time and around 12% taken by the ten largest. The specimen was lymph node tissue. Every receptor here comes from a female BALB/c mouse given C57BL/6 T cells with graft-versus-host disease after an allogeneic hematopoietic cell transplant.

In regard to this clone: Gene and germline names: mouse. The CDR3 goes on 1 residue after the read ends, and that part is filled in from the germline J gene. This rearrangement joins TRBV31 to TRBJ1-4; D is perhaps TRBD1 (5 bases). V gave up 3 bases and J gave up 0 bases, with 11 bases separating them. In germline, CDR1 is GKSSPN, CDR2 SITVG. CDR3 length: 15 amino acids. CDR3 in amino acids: CAWSTRQFSNERLFF. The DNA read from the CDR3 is TGTGCCTGGAGCACCAGACAGTTTTCCAACGAAAGATTATTT.

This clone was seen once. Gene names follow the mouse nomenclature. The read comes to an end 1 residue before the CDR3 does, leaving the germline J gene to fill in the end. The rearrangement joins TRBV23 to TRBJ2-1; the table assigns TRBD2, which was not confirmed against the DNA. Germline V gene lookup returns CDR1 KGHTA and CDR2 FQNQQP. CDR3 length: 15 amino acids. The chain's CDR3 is CSSSRTGGNYAEQFF. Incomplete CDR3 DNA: TGCTCCAGCAGCCGGACTGGGGGTAACTATGCTGAGCAGTTC.

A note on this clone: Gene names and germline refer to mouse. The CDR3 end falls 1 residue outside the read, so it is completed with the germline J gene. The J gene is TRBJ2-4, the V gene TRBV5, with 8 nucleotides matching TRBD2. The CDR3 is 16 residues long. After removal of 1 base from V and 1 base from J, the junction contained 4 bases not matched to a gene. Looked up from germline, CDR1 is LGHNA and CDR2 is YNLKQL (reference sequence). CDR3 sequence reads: CASSQVGLGGQNTLYF. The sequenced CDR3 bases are TGTGCCAGCAGCCAAGTCGGACTGGGTGGTCAAAACACCTTGTAC.

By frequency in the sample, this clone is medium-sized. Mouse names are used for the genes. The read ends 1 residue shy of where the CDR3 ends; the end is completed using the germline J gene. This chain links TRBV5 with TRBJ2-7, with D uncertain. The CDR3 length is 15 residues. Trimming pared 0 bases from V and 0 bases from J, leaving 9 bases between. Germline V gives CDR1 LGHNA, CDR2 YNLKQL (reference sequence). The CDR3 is CASSQEGWSSYEQYF. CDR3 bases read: TGTGCCAGCAGCCAAGAAGGCTGGAGCTCCTATGAACAGTAC.

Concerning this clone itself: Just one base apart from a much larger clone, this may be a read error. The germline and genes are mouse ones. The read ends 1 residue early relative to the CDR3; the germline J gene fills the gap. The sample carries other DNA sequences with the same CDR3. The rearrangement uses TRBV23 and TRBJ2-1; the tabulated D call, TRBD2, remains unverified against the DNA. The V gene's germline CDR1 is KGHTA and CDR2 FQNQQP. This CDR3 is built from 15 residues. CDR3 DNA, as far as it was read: TGCTCTAGCAGTCAAAGGGACTGGGGGGTTGCTGAGCAGTTC. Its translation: CSSSQRDWGVAEQF. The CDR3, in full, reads CSSSQRDWGVAEQFF.